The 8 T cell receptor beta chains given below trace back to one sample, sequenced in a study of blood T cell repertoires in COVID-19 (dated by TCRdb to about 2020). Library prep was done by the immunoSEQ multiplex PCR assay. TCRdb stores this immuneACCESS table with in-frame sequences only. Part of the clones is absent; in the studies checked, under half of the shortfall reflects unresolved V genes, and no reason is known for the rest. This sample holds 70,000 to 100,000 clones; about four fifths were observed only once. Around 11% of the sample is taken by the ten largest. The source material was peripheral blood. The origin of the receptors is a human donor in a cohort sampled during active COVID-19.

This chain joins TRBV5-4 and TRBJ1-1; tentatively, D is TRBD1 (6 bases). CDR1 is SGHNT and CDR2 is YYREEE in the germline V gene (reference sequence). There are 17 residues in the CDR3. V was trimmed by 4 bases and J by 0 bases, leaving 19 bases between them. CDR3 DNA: TGTGCCAGCAGCCCTGGCGGGGGGCGAGGGATGAACACTGAAGCTTTCTTT. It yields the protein CASSPGGGRGMNTEAFF.

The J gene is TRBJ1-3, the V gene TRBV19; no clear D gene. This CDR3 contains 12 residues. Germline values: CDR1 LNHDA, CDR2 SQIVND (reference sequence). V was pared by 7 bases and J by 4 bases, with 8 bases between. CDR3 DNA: TGTGCCAGTATCGAGGTCGGAAACACCATATATTTT. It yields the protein CASIEVGNTIYF.

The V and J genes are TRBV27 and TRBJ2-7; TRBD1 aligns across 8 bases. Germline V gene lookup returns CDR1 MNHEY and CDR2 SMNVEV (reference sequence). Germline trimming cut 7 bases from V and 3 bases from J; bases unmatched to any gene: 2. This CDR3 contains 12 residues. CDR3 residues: CASKTGDYEQYF. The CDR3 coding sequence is TGTGCCAGCAAGACAGGGGACTACGAGCAGTACTTC.

CDR3 protein: CAISESSGNGEQFF. CDR3 in DNA: TGTGCCATCAGTGAGTCGAGCGGGAACGGTGAGCAGTTCTTC. The chain combines TRBV10-3 with TRBJ2-1; 7 bases map to TRBD2. V was pared by 0 bases and J by 9 bases, with 5 bases of the junction left unmatched. This CDR3 region has 14 residues. Germline loops: CDR1 ENHRY, CDR2 SYGVKD.

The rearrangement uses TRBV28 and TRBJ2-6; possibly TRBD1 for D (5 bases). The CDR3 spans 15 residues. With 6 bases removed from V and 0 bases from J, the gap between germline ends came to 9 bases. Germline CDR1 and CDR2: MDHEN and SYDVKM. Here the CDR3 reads CASRSTGSGANVLTF. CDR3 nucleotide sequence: TGTGCCAGCAGGTCTACAGGCTCTGGGGCCAACGTCCTGACTTTC.

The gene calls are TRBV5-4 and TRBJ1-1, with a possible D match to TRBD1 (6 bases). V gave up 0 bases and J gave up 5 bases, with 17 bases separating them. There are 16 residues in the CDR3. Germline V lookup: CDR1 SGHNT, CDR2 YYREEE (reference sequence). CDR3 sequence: CASSLASLGADTEAFF. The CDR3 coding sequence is TGTGCCAGCAGCTTGGCCAGTCTGGGGGCTGATACTGAAGCTTTCTTT.

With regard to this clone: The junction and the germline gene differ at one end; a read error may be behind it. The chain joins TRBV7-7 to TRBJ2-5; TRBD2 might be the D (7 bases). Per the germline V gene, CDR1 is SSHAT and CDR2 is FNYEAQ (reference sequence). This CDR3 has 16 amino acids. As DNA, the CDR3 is TGTGCTAGCAGCTTAGGGGGGACACCCGGGGGGGAGACCCAGTACTTC. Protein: CASSLGGTPGGETQYF.

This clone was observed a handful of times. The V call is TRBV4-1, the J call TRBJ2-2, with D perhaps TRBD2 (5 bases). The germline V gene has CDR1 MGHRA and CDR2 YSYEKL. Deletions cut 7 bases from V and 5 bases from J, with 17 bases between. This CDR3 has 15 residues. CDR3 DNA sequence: TGCGCCAGCACCGAGGGTGCTTGGGTAACCGGGGAGCTGTTTTTT. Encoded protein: CASTEGAWVTGELFF.